This entry describes one T cell receptor beta chain. This entry comes from a study of blood T cell repertoires in COVID-19. CDR3 length: 13 amino acids. V shed 11 bases and J shed 4 bases, with 17 bases lying between them. Germline loops: CDR1 ENHRY, CDR2 SYGVKD. TCRdb keeps only in-frame clones here, not all; method: immunoSEQ multiplex PCR. This table holds around 260,000 clones, 83% found once. The material sequenced was peripheral blood. The clonotype comes from a woman between 50 and 59 years old who had recovered from COVID-19. The chain joins TRBV10-3 to TRBJ1-1; perhaps TRBD1 as D (6 bases). The CDR3: CASTDRGSTEAFF. CDR3 DNA sequence: TGTGCCTCCACGGACAGAGGTTCCACTGAAGCTTTCTTT.